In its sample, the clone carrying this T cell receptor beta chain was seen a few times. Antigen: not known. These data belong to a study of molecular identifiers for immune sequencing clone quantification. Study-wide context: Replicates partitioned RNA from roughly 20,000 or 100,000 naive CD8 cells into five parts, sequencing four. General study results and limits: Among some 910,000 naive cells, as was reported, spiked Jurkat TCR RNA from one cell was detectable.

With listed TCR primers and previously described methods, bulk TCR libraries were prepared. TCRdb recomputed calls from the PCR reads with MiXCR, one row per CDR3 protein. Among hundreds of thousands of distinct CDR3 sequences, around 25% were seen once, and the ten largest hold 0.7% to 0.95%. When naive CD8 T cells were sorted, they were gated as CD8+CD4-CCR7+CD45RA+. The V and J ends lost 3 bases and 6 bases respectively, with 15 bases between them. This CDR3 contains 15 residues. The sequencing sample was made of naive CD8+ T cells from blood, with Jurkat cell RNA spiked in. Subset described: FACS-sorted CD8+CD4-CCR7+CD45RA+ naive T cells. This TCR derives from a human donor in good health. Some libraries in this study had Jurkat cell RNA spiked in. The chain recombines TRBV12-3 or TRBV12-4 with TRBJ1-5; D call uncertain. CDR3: CASSFGPTKAQPQHF. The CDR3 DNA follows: TGTGCCAGCAGTTTCGGGCCGACGAAAGCTCAGCCCCAGCATTTT.